Following are 30 T cell receptor beta chains from one sample sequenced in a study of T cell repertoires in cytomegalovirus infection. TCRdb ran MiXCR on the reads and lists one entry per CDR3 protein. The sample lists 450,000 to 600,000 distinct CDR3 sequences; about two fifths were seen once. Their target antigens are unknown. This sample comprised cultured PBMCs, obtained from culture after CMV antigen stimulation. The receptor source for this set is a human donor in good health (CMV status not recorded). Some clones in this sample may be carry-over from other donors' samples.

This clonotype was seen repeatedly, ten times or more. The chain combines TRBV7-8 with TRBJ2-3; tentatively, D is TRBD1 (5 bases). The V end was cut by 1 base, the J end by 0 bases, with 14 bases between. Germline-derived CDR1 and CDR2 are SGHVS and FQNEAQ. The CDR3 contains 17 residues. The CDR3 reads CASSLGPPGASTDTQYF. The CDR3 region has the DNA TGTGCCAGCAGCTTAGGCCCCCCTGGGGCTAGCACAGATACGCAGTATTTT.

The CDR3, as DNA: TGTGCCAGCGGTCCTACTAGGGAGACCCAGTACTTC. Translation: CASGPTRETQYF. The rearrangement links TRBV6-2 or TRBV6-3 to TRBJ2-5; TRBD2 is a possible D gene (5 bases). V lost 8 bases and J lost 5, with 12 bases in between. The V gene's germline CDR1 is MNHEY and CDR2 SVGEGT. This CDR3 has 12 residues.

V is TRBV6-1 and J is TRBJ2-7, with a tentative D call TRBD1 (7 bases). The CDR3 contains 15 residues. CDR1 MNHNS and CDR2 SASEGT come from the germline V gene. Trimming shortened V by 2 bases and J by 2 bases, and 13 bases separated the two germline ends. This CDR3 reads CASSEYQGGTYEQYF. CDR3 sequence (DNA): TGTGCCAGCAGTGAATATCAGGGGGGAACCTACGAGCAGTACTTC.

CDR3 amino acids: CASSSLRGTGEHIQYF. CDR3 DNA sequence: TGTGCCAGCAGTTCCCTGCGCGGGACCGGCGAACACATTCAGTACTTC. This chain connects TRBV12-3 or TRBV12-4 to TRBJ2-4, with D tentatively TRBD2 (6 bases). The CDR3 sequence is 16 residues long. V was trimmed by 4 bases and J by 8 bases, leaving 21 bases between them.

The chain combines TRBV12-3 or TRBV12-4 with TRBJ1-1; D is unresolved. V dropped 7 bases and J dropped 1 base, with 13 bases sitting between them. This CDR3 comprises 14 residues. The CDR3 sequence: CASTKREQNTEAFF. DNA for the CDR3: TGTGCCAGCACCAAAAGGGAGCAGAACACTGAAGCTTTCTTT.

This clonotype was picked up one time. V usage is TRBV11-2 and J usage is TRBJ1-4; D remains ambiguous. The germline CDR1 and CDR2 sequences are SGHAT and FQNNGV. The CDR3 spans 13 residues. The germline V and J ends were trimmed by 4 bases and 8 bases, with 11 bases remaining between them. CDR3 nucleotides: TGTGCCAGCAGCTCCCATCCAGAGGAAAAACTGTTTTTT. This translates into CASSSHPEEKLFF.

This chain connects TRBV6-2 or TRBV6-3 to TRBJ2-1; TRBD2 aligns across 7 bases. The junction had 5 bases not matched to a gene; V was cut back by 5 bases and J by 7 bases. Germline V gives CDR1 MNHEY, CDR2 SVGEGT. This CDR3 spans 13 amino acids. The CDR3 sequence is CASSPWGGNEQFF. The CDR3 region has the DNA TGTGCCAGCAGTCCCTGGGGAGGGAATGAGCAGTTCTTC.

This clonotype was counted a few times. V is TRBV7-2 and J is TRBJ1-6, with D maybe TRBD1 (6 bases). The CDR3 has 14 residues. The V gene's germline CDR1 is SGHTA and CDR2 FQGNSA. V gave up 2 bases and J gave up 10 bases, with 12 bases separating them. The CDR3 spells CASSLLGGNSPLHF. The CDR3 region has the DNA TGTGCCAGCAGCTTATTAGGGGGGAACTCACCCCTCCACTTT.

This clonotype has just a few counts. The chain joins TRBV7-6 to TRBJ2-6; 8 bases map to TRBD1. Germline CDR1 is SGHVS and CDR2 is FNYEAQ. The CDR3 contains 17 residues. V trimming: 2 bases; J trimming: 4 bases; junction bases outside the gene matches: 7. This CDR3 reads CASSLPYRGRGANVLTF. The CDR3 DNA sequence: TGTGCCAGCAGCTTACCCTACAGGGGGAGAGGGGCCAACGTCCTGACTTTC.

V and J are TRBV5-6 and TRBJ1-3; D remains unclear. Germline assignment: CDR1 SGHDT and CDR2 YYEEEE. V lost 1 base, J lost 3 bases, and 5 bases lay in between. The CDR3 spans 13 residues. The CDR3 DNA reads as TGTGCCAGCAGCTTGATTCGTGGAAACACCATATATTTT. It yields the protein CASSLIRGNTIYF.

This clonotype was counted a few times. The chain couples TRBV7-8 to TRBJ1-2; no clear D. Germline assignment: CDR1 SGHVS and CDR2 FQNEAQ. V lost 0 bases, J lost 5 bases, and 16 bases lay in between. This CDR3 comprises 16 residues. The CDR3 loop reads CASSLASGQLWYGYTF. DNA for the CDR3: TGTGCCAGCAGCTTAGCTAGTGGTCAGTTGTGGTATGGCTACACCTTC.

This clonotype was observed a single time. J is TRBJ2-3 and V is TRBV20-1, with a weak D call TRBD2 (5 bases). The V gene's germline CDR1 is DFQATT and CDR2 SNEGSKA (reference sequence). Trimming shortened V by 6 bases and J by 6 bases, and 13 bases separated the two germline ends. The CDR3 is 12 residues long. Here the CDR3 DNA reads TGCAGTGCAGAGGGCCTGGAGGATACGCAGTATTTT. This translates into CSAEGLEDTQYF.

V and J are TRBV7-2 and TRBJ1-4; TRBD1 matches at 9 bases. CDR3 length equals 15 residues. The germline V gene has CDR1 SGHTA and CDR2 FQGNSA. V shed 5 bases and J 8 bases; nucleotides not matched to a gene: 9. Here the CDR3 reads CASSPGGQGSEKLFF. CDR3 coding DNA: TGTGCCAGCAGCCCTGGGGGACAGGGTTCGGAAAAACTGTTTTTT.

The rearrangement uses TRBV4-1 and TRBJ1-5; the D gene is possibly TRBD1 (5 bases). This CDR3 comprises 17 residues. Looked up from germline, CDR1 is MGHRA and CDR2 is YSYEKL. V was pared by 1 base and J by 0 bases, with 13 bases between. CDR3 amino acids: CASSQGGSNYSNQPQHF. In DNA, the CDR3 is TGCGCCAGCAGCCAAGGGGGGAGTAATTATAGCAATCAGCCCCAGCATTTT.

The CDR3 DNA reads TGTGCCAGCAGCCAAGACTCAGGGGCCTACGAGCAGTACTTC. Amino acids: CASSQDSGAYEQYF. V is TRBV3-1 and J is TRBJ2-7; possibly TRBD1 for D (6 bases). Germline CDR1 and CDR2: LGHDT and YNNKEL (reference sequence). V lost 0 bases and J 2 bases, leaving 8 bases between the germline ends. The CDR3 sequence is 14 residues long.

The chain couples TRBV6-5 to TRBJ2-3; 7 bases are a match to TRBD1. This CDR3 is 13 amino acids long. Germline V lookup: CDR1 MNHEY, CDR2 SVGAGI. Trimming removed 11 bases from V and 2 bases from J; junction bases left unmatched: 7. The CDR3 sequence is CAWPGQHTDTQYF. The CDR3 DNA follows: TGTGCCTGGCCGGGACAGCACACAGATACGCAGTATTTT.

CDR3 loop: CASKYLGALHLNEQFF. CDR3 DNA: TGTGCCAGCAAATATCTAGGGGCCCTCCATCTCAATGAGCAGTTCTTC. J is TRBJ2-1 and V is TRBV6-6, with D possibly being TRBD1 (5 bases). V was clipped by 7 bases and J by 6 bases, with 22 bases between them. Germline CDR1 is MNHNY and CDR2 is SVGAGI (reference sequence). The CDR3 covers 16 residues.

The chain combines TRBV4-2 with TRBJ1-1; a weak D match, TRBD1 (5 bases). Trimming took 4 bases from V and 1 from J, leaving 10 bases between them. The length of the CDR3 is 14 residues. Germline-derived CDR1 and CDR2 are LGHNA and YNFKEQ. The CDR3 nucleotides are TGTGCCAGCAGCCTTCTGGGGGAGAACACTGAAGCTTTCTTT. Translated, it gives CASSLLGENTEAFF.

The chain joins TRBV5-1 to TRBJ2-4, with TRBD2 matching over 7 bases. The CDR3 is made up of 14 amino acids. The V gene end was trimmed by 5 bases and the J gene end by 5 bases; junction bases not matched to a gene: 7. Germline V gene data show CDR1 as SGHRS and CDR2 as YFSETQ. CDR3 DNA: TGCGCCAGCAGTGAGGGAGGGACGCAAAACATTCAGTACTTC. Amino acids: CASSEGGTQNIQYF.

This clonotype has only a few counts. This chain uses TRBV7-6 with TRBJ1-2, with 11 bases lining up with TRBD1. Looked up from germline, CDR1 is SGHVS and CDR2 is FNYEAQ. The J segment lost 4 bases and the V segment lost 4 bases, leaving 5 bases of the junction unmatched. This CDR3 region has 15 residues. The CDR3 DNA sequence: TGTGCCAGCAGCTCGTCGGGACAGGGGGTCTATGGCTACACCTTC. It specifies CASSSSGQGVYGYTF.

This clonotype was counted between two and nine times. The CDR3 sequence is CASSRPGTGYTQYF. As DNA, the CDR3 is TGTGCCAGCAGCAGACCCGGGACAGGATATACGCAGTATTTT. The chain links TRBV7-2 to TRBJ2-3, with 8 bases fitting TRBD1. J was trimmed by 7 bases and V by 5 bases; bases with no gene match: 8. CDR1 is SGHTA, CDR2 FQGNSA, per germline. The CDR3 runs to 14 residues.

The chain combines TRBV7-8 with TRBJ2-2; 7 bases agree with TRBD2. This CDR3 comprises 16 residues. Germline values: CDR1 SGHVS, CDR2 FQNEAQ. V dropped 3 bases and J dropped 1; count of bases not matched to a gene: 5. The CDR3: CASSLRSGVNTGELFF. The CDR3 bases are TGTGCCAGCAGCTTGAGGAGCGGGGTGAACACCGGGGAGCTGTTTTTT.

This sequence joins TRBV10-3 and TRBJ2-1; D gene ambiguous. The CDR3 totals 12 residues. Germline V CDR1 and CDR2: ENHRY, SYGVKD. V lost 6 bases, J lost 9 bases, and 12 bases lay in between. The CDR3 spells CAIRKDVGEQFF. The CDR3 region has the DNA TGTGCCATCAGAAAGGATGTGGGTGAGCAGTTCTTC.

This chain links TRBV7-2 with TRBJ2-5, with TRBD2 as a possible D gene (6 bases). The V and J ends lost 1 base and 2 bases respectively, with 8 bases between them. This CDR3 has 14 residues. Germline-derived CDR1 and CDR2 are SGHTA and FQGNSA. The CDR3 DNA follows: TGTGCCAGCAGCTTAGAGGCGGGGCAAGAGACCCAGTACTTC. Translation: CASSLEAGQETQYF.

CDR3 bases: TGTGCCAGTAATACCAACGGGGCCTCCTACGAGCAGTACTTC. This translates into CASNTNGASYEQYF. The V call is TRBV12-3 or TRBV12-4, the J call TRBJ2-7; the D gene could be TRBD1 or TRBD2 (5 bases each). The ends were cut back, 9 bases at V and 0 bases at J, with 15 bases in the middle. This CDR3 comprises 14 residues.

This clonotype showed up many times. The chain combines TRBV7-2 with TRBJ2-3; the D gene is possibly TRBD2 (7 bases). V lost 5 bases and J lost 7, with 16 bases in between. The CDR3 sequence is 14 residues long. Germline V lookup: CDR1 SGHTA, CDR2 FQGNSA. The CDR3 nucleotides read TGTGCCAGCAGCCTAGGGGGGGGGGCGTATACGCAGTATTTT. It is translated as CASSLGGGAYTQYF.

In its sample, this clonotype was seen a few times. The J gene is TRBJ2-7, the V gene TRBV12-3 or TRBV12-4, with 11 bases lining up with TRBD2. V shed 2 bases and J 4 bases; nucleotides not matched to a gene: 1. CDR3 length equals 14 residues. The CDR3 coding sequence is TGTGCCAGCAGTTTAACTAGCGGGAGATACGAGCAGTACTTC. Its protein is CASSLTSGRYEQYF.

This clonotype was observed many times. J is TRBJ2-1 and V is TRBV7-9; 12 positions match TRBD2. The CDR3 runs to 16 residues. CDR1 and CDR2 (germline): SEHNR, FQNEAQ (reference sequence). Germline trimming cut 5 bases from V and 10 bases from J; bases unmatched to any gene: 12. DNA of the CDR3: TGTGCCAGCAGCGCCCCAGGGACTAGCGGGTCCTCGGAGCAGTTCTTC. Translated: CASSAPGTSGSSEQFF.

This clonotype has more than one count but fewer than ten. This rearrangement joins TRBV12-3 or TRBV12-4 to TRBJ1-4; perhaps TRBD1 as D (6 bases). CDR3 length equals 15 residues. V dropped 5 bases and J dropped 4 bases, with 14 bases sitting between them. This chain's CDR3 is CASSQPDRRNEKLFF. CDR3 nucleotides: TGTGCCAGCAGTCAACCCGACAGGCGTAATGAAAAACTGTTTTTT.

The chain uses TRBV6-6 and TRBJ2-7, with D unclear. The length of the CDR3 is 12 residues. The germline gives CDR1 MNHNY, CDR2 SVGAGI (reference sequence). Trimming took 4 bases from V and 4 from J, leaving 8 bases between them. The CDR3 is CASSSQLYEQYF. The DNA of the CDR3 is TGTGCCAGCAGTTCCCAACTATACGAGCAGTACTTC.